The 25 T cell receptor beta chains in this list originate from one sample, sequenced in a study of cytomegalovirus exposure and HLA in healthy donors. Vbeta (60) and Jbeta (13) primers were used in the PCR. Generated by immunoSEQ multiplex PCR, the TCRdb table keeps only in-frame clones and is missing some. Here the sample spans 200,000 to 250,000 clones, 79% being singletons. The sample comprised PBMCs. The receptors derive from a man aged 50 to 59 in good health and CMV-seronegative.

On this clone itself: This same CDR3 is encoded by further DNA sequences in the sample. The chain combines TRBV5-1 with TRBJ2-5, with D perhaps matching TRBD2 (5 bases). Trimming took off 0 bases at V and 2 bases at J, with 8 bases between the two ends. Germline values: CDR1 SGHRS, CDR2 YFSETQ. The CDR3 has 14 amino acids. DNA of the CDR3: TGCGCCAGCAGCTTGGGCGGGCAGCAAGAGACCCAGTACTTC. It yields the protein CASSLGGQQETQYF.

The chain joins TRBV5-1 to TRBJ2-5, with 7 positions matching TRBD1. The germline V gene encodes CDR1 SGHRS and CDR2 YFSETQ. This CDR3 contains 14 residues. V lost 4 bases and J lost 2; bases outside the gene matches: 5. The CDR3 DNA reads TGCGCCAGCAGCACCTGGACAGGTCAAGAGACCCAGTACTTC. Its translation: CASSTWTGQETQYF.

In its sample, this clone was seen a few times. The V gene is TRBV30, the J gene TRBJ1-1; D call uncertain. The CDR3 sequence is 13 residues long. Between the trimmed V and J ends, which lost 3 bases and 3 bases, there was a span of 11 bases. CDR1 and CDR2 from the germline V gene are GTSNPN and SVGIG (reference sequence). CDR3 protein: CAWRLDTYTEAFF. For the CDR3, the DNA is TGTGCCTGGAGGCTTGACACCTACACTGAAGCTTTCTTT. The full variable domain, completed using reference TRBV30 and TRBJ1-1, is SQTIHQWPATLVQPVGSPLSLECTVEGTSNPNLYWYRQAAGRGLQLLFYSVGIGQISSEVPQNLSASRPQDRQFILSSKKLLLSDSGFYLCAWRLDTYTEAFFGQGTRLTVV.

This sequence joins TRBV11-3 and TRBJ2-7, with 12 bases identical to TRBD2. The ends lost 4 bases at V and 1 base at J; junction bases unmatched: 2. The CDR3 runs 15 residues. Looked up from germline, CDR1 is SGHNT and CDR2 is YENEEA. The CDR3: CASSSLAGGSYEQYF. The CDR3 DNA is TGTGCCAGCAGCTCACTAGCGGGAGGTTCCTACGAGCAGTACTTC.

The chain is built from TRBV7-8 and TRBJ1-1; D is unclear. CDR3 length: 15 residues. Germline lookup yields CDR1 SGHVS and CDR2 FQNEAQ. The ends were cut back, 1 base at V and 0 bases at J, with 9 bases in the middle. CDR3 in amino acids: CASSLENPVNTEAFF. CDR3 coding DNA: TGTGCCAGCAGCTTAGAAAATCCGGTGAACACTGAAGCTTTCTTT.

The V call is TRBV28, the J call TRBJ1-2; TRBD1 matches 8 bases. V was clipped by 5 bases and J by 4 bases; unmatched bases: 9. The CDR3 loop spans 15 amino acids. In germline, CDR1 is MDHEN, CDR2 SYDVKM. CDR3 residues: CASSQGATGTYGYTF. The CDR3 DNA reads TGTGCCAGCAGTCAGGGGGCGACAGGGACCTATGGCTACACCTTC.

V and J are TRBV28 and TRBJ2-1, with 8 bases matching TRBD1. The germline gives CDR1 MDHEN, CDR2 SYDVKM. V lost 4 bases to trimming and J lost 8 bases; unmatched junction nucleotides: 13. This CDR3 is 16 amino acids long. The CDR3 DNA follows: TGTGCCAGCAGTTCACCGGACAGGGCCCTTTTTGATGAGCAGTTCTTC. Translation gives CASSSPDRALFDEQFF. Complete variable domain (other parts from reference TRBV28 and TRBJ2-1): DVKVTQSSRYLVKRTGEKVFLECVQDMDHENMFWYRQDPGLGLRLIYFSYDVKMKEKGDIPEGYSVSREKKERFSLILESASTNQTSMYLCASSSPDRALFDEQFFGPGTRLTVL.

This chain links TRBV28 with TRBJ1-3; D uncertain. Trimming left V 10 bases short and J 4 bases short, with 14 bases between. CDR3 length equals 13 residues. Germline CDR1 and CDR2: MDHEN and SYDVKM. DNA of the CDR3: TGTGCCACCACCCGGTACGTGGGAAACACCATATATTTT. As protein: CATTRYVGNTIYF.

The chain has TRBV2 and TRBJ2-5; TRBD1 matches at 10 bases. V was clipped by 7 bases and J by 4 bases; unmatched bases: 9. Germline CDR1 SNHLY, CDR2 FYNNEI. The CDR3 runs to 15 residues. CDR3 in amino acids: CASKGQGKGAETQYF. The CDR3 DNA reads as TGTGCCAGCAAGGGACAGGGGAAGGGAGCAGAGACCCAGTACTTC.

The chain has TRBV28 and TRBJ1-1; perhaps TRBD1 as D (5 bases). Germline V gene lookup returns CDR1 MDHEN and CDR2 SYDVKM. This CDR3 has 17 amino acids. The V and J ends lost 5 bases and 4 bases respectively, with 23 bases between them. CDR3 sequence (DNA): TGTGCCAGCAGTACCGTCGGGAGGGGAATCTGGGGCACTGAAGCTTTCTTT. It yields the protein CASSTVGRGIWGTEAFF.

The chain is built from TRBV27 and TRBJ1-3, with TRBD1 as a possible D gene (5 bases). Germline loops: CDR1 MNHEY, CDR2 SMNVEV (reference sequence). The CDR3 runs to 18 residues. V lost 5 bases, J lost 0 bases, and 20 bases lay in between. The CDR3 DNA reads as TGTGCCAGCAGTCCCCGACAGACTGATCTTCCCTCTGGAAACACCATATATTTT. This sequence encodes CASSPRQTDLPSGNTIYF.

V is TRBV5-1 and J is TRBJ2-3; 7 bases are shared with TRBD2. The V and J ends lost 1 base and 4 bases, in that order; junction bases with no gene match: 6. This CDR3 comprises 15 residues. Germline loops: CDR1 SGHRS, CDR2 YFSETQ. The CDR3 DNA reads TGCGCCAGCAGCTTGAACGGGGGGAGCGCAGATACGCAGTATTTT. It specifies CASSLNGGSADTQYF.

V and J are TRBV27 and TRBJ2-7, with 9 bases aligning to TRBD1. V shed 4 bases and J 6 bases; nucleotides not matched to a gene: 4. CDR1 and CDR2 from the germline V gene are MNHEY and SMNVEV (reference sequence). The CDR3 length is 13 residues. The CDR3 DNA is TGTGCCAGCAGTTCGACAGGGGGGCTCGAGCAGTACTTC. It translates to CASSSTGGLEQYF.

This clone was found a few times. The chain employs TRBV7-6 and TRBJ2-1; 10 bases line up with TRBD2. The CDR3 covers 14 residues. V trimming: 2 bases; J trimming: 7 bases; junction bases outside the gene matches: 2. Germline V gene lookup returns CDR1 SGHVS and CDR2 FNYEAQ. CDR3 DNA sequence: TGTGCCAGCAGCTTAACGGGACTAGCGAATGAGCAGTTCTTC. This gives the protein CASSLTGLANEQFF.

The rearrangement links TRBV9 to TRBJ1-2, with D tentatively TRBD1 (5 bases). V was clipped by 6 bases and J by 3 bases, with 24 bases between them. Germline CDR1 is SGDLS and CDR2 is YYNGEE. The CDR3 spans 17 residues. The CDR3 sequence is CASTATTGESFDYGYTF. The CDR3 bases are TGTGCCAGCACCGCCACGACGGGGGAATCCTTCGACTATGGCTACACCTTC. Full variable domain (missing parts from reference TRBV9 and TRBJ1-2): DSGVTQTPKHLITATGQRVTLRCSPRSGDLSVYWYQQSLDQGLQFLIQYYNGEERAKGNILERFSAQQFPDLHSELNLSSLELGDSALYFCASTATTGESFDYGYTFGSGTRLTVV.

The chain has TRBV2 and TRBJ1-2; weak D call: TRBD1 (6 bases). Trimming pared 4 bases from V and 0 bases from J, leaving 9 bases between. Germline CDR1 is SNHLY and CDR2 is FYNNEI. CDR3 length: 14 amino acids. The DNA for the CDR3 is TGTGCCAGCAGTGGGGACACAACTAACTATGGCTACACCTTC. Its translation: CASSGDTTNYGYTF.

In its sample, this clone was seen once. Here the CDR3 DNA reads TGTGCCAGCAGTGAAAAGGAGACGGACCAAGAGACCCAGTACTTC. This translates into CASSEKETDQETQYF. V and J are TRBV2 and TRBJ2-5; D gene unclear. This CDR3 has 15 residues. Trimming pared 2 bases from V and 0 bases from J, leaving 10 bases between. Germline-derived CDR1 and CDR2 are SNHLY and FYNNEI.

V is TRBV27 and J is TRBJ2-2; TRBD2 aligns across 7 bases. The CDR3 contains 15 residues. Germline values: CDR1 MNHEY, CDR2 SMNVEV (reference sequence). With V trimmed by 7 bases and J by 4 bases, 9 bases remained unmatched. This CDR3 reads CASKSRLAATGELFF. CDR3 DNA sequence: TGTGCCAGCAAATCTCGACTAGCTGCCACCGGGGAGCTGTTTTTT.

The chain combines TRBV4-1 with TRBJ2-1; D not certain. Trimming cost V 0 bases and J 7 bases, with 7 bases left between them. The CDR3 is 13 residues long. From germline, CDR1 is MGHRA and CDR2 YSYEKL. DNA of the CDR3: TGCGCCAGCAGCCAAGAAGGAGCAAATGAGCAGTTCTTC. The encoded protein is CASSQEGANEQFF.

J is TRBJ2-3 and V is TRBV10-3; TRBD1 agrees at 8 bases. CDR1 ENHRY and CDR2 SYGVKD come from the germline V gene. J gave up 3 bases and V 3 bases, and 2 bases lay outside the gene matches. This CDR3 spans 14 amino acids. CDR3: CAISDNRGTDTQYF. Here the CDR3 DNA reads TGTGCCATCAGTGACAACAGGGGGACAGATACGCAGTATTTT.

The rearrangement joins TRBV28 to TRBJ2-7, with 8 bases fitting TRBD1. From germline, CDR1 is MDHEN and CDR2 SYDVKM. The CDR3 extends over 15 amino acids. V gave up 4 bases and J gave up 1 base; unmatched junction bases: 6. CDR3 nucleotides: TGTGCCAGCAGTTCAGGGACAGGCCATTCCTACGAGCAGTACTTC. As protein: CASSSGTGHSYEQYF.

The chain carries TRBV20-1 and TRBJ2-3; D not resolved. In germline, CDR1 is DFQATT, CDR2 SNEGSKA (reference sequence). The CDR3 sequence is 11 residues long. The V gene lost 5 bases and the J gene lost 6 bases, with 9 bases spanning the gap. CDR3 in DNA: TGCAGTGCTCTGATCCGGGATACGCAGTATTTT. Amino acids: CSALIRDTQYF.

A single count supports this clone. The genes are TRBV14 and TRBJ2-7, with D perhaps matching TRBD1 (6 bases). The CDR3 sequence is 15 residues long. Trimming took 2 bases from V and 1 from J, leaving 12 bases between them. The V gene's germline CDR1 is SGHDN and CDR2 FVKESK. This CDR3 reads CASSQLTGSSYEQYF. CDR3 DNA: TGTGCCAGCAGCCAACTTACAGGGTCTTCCTACGAGCAGTACTTC.

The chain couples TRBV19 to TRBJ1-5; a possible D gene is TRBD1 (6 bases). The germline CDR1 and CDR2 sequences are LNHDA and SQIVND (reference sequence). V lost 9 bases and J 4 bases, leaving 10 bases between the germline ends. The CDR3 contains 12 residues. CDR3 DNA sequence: TGTGCCAGCCGGGACACAAATCAGCCCCAGCATTTT. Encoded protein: CASRDTNQPQHF.

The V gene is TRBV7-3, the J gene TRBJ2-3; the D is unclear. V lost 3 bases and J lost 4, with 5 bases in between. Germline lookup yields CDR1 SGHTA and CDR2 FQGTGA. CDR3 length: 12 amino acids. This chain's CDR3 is CASSFPSDTQYF. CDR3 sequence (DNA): TGTGCCAGCAGCTTCCCCTCAGATACGCAGTATTTT.